These T cell receptor beta chains were read from a single sample in a study of shared clonotypes between healthy human individuals. Assay used: immunoSEQ multiplex PCR; TCRdb lists only in-frame clones, some missing. Seen here are nearly 2 million clones, about 95% observed once, and the top ten hold 0.9% to 1.5%. What was sequenced was naive CD8+ T cells sorted from blood. These receptors were taken from a man aged 18-30 years in good health. Each CDR3 is given with its conserved first and last residue. The order of the fields is clone size, D gene, V gene, J gene, CDR3 DNA, CDR3 protein. D genes are given only for firm matches. Not every row has a clone size; where given, it reads once, few, many or a size class.

-,TRBD1,TRBV5-1,TRBJ1-2,TGCGCCAGCAGCTTAGCTCAGGGGGCGCGGGGCTATGGCTACACCTTC,CASSLAQGARGYGYTF
-,TRBD2,TRBV6-1,TRBJ2-5,TGTGCCAGCAGTGTCCTAGCGGGAGGGGAGACCCAGTACTTC,CASSVLAGGETQYF
-,-,TRBV4-3,TRBJ1-1,TGCGCCAGCAGCCAAGACAGGGGCTACATGGCTTTCTTT,CASSQDRGYMAFF
-,-,TRBV4-1,TRBJ2-7,TGCGCCAGCAGCCCCTTTCCGGACAGAGCCTACGAGCAGTACTTC,CASSPFPDRAYEQYF
once,-,TRBV15,TRBJ1-1,TGTGCCACCAGCATAGACAGGTCAAGGAACACTGAAGCTTTCTTT,CATSIDRSRNTEAFF
-,-,TRBV4-3,TRBJ2-1,TGCGCCAGCAGCTCAAGCGTACGGGGTGAGCAGTTCTTC,CASSSSVRGEQFF
once,TRBD1,TRBV9,TRBJ2-2,TGTGCCAGCAGCGTAGAGTCCTCACAGGGGATCGGGGACACCGGGGAGCTGTTTTTT,CASSVESSQGIGDTGELFF
-,-,TRBV30,TRBJ2-2,TGTGCCTGGAGGGACATCGGGTACACCGGGGAGCTGTTTTTT,CAWRDIGYTGELFF
-,-,TRBV10-3,TRBJ1-5,TGTGCCATCACCTCCTTGGGGCGGGATAATCAGCCCCAGCATTTT,CAITSLGRDNQPQHF
-,-,TRBV15,TRBJ1-5,TGTGCCACCAGCAGAGGCCGGGATCAGCCCCAGCATTTT,CATSRGRDQPQHF
-,TRBD2,TRBV4-1,TRBJ2-1,TGCGCCAGCAGCCAAGAAACTAGCGGGAGATACAATGAGCAGTTCTTC,CASSQETSGRYNEQFF
once,-,TRBV2,TRBJ2-2,TGTGCCAGCAGTGACAAGGCCGGGGAGCTGTTTTTT,CASSDKAGELFF
-,TRBD1,TRBV5-4,TRBJ1-2,TGTGCCAGCAGCCTCGGGACAGGGTTTGGCTACACCTTC,CASSLGTGFGYTF
-,-,TRBV7-2,TRBJ2-4,TGTGCCAGCAGCTTCCCAGATATGGTAGCCAAAAACATTCAGTACTTC,CASSFPDMVAKNIQYF
few,-,TRBV4-2,TRBJ1-6,TGTGCCAGCAGCCAGGGACCAGGGGAAAACTCCTATAATTCACCCCTCCACTTT,CASSQGPGENSYNSPLHF
-,-,TRBV29-1,TRBJ2-1,TGCAGCGTTGAGCTCGTAAATGAGCAGTTCTTC,CSVELVNEQFF
-,TRBD2,TRBV4-1,TRBJ2-3,TGCGCCAGCAGCCAAGTACTAGCGGGCACAGATACGCAGTATTTT,CASSQVLAGTDTQYF
few,TRBD1,TRBV30,TRBJ1-3,TGTGCCTGGGACGGGACAGACGGAAACACCATATATTTT,CAWDGTDGNTIYF
-,-,TRBV28,TRBJ1-2,TGTGCCAGCAGTCCCACCTTCGACAGTAACTATGGCTACACCTTC,CASSPTFDSNYGYTF
-,TRBD2,TRBV15,TRBJ2-7,TGTGCCACCAGCAGCAGACTAGCGGGAGCCTACGAGCAGTACTTC,CATSSRLAGAYEQYF
-,TRBD2,TRBV5-1,TRBJ2-1,TGCGCCAGCAGCCCCGGACTAGCGGGCTCCTACAATGAGCAGTTCTTC,CASSPGLAGSYNEQFF
-,-,TRBV11-3,TRBJ2-5,TGTGCCAGCAGCCGTAGTGCCGTGGAGACCCAGTACTTC,CASSRSAVETQYF
once,TRBD2,TRBV28,TRBJ2-7,TGTGCCAGCAGCCCGGGACTAGCGGGAGGGTCCCTACTCTACGAGCAGTACTTC,CASSPGLAGGSLLYEQYF
-,TRBD1,TRBV5-6,TRBJ2-3,TGTGCCAGCAGCTTGGGACAGGGGGTGACAGATACGCAGTATTTT,CASSLGQGVTDTQYF
-,-,TRBV7-6,TRBJ2-7,TGTGCCAGCAGCTTTGGGCTGGGCGAGCAGTACTTC,CASSFGLGEQYF
few,-,TRBV7-8,TRBJ1-6,TGTGCCAGCAGCTTAGCGCTTGGGCAGATTAATTCACCCCTCCACTTT,CASSLALGQINSPLHF
-,-,TRBV27,TRBJ2-1,TGTGCCAGCAGGCCCTTGGCAGCGGACAATGAGCAGTTCTTC,CASRPLAADNEQFF
-,-,TRBV10-1,TRBJ2-5,TGCGCCAGCAGTGGACATCGGGATGAGACCCAGTACTTC,CASSGHRDETQYF
-,-,TRBV5-1,TRBJ2-2,TGCGCCAGCAGCTTGGTGTTAGCGGACACCGGGGAGCTGTTTTTT,CASSLVLADTGELFF
-,TRBD2,TRBV30,TRBJ2-5,TGTGCCTGGACTGGGATAGCGGGGGGCCGGGAGACCCAGTACTTC,CAWTGIAGGRETQYF
-,TRBD2,TRBV27,TRBJ2-3,TGTGCCAGCAGTCCTTATAGCGGGGGGTTTACAGATACGCAGTATTTT,CASSPYSGGFTDTQYF
-,-,TRBV6-6,TRBJ2-7,TGTGCCAGCAGTTACACTAGTGACTACGAGCAGTACTTC,CASSYTSDYEQYF
-,TRBD2,TRBV10-2,TRBJ2-2,TGCGCCAGCAGTCAAAGCGGGAGTGACACCGGGGAGCTGTTTTTT,CASSQSGSDTGELFF
-,-,TRBV25-1,TRBJ2-5,TGTGCCAGATCGGACAGACATAAAGAGACCCAGTACTTC,CARSDRHKETQYF
-,-,TRBV29-1,TRBJ2-7,TGCAGCGTTTTCGGGCACACCTTTGACGAGCAGTACTTC,CSVFGHTFDEQYF
-,-,TRBV5-6,TRBJ2-7,TGTGCCAGCAGCCATGTCGACCCGCTCGAGCAGTACTTC,CASSHVDPLEQYF
-,TRBD2,TRBV6-1,TRBJ2-3,TGTGCCAGCGAACCTGGGGAGGGGTACACAGATACGCAGTATTTT,CASEPGEGYTDTQYF
once,TRBD1,TRBV5-1,TRBJ2-7,TGCGCCAGCAGCCCAGGGACAGGAGCGACCAACTACGAGCAGTACTTC,CASSPGTGATNYEQYF
-,-,TRBV27,TRBJ2-1,TGTGCCAGCAGTAGGACCGGGACGGGGTCCTACAATGAGCAGTTCTTC,CASSRTGTGSYNEQFF
-,TRBD2,TRBV13,TRBJ2-7,TGTGCCAGCAGCCTCGGACTAGCTGTCGAGCAGTACTTC,CASSLGLAVEQYF
-,-,TRBV13,TRBJ1-1,TGTGCCAGCAGCTTAAGGGGGTACTTGAACACTGAAGCTTTCTTT,CASSLRGYLNTEAFF
-,TRBD2,TRBV4-1,TRBJ2-7,TGCGCCAGCAGCCAACCTAGCGGAACCTACGAGCAGTACTTC,CASSQPSGTYEQYF
-,-,TRBV9,TRBJ1-3,TGTGCCAGCAGCGTAGGGCGACAGGCCTGGGACACCATATATTTT,CASSVGRQAWDTIYF
-,TRBD2,TRBV5-7,TRBJ2-2,TGTGCCAGCAGCTTGGCTAGCGGGGGGGCCGGCACCGGGGAGCTGTTTTTT,CASSLASGGAGTGELFF
-,-,TRBV27,TRBJ2-7,TGTGCCAGCAGTCCACCCGGACTCTACGAGCAGTACTTC,CASSPPGLYEQYF
-,TRBD2,TRBV27,TRBJ2-2,TGTGCCAGCAGTCCCCGTCCTCGGGGACTAACAGCTGGCACCGGGGAGCTGTTTTTT,CASSPRPRGLTAGTGELFF
-,TRBD1,TRBV4-1,TRBJ1-5,TGCGCCAGCAGCCAAGTGAGTGCGGGGACAGATAGCAATCAGCCCCAGCATTTT,CASSQVSAGTDSNQPQHF
once,-,TRBV29-1,TRBJ2-1,TGCAGCGTTTTCCTTAGCGACAGTCAGTTCTCGAATGAGCAGTTCTTC,CSVFLSDSQFSNEQFF
-,TRBD2,TRBV5-6,TRBJ2-1,TGTGCCAGCAGCTTGGATCGGCTAGCGGGGATCAATGAGCAGTTCTTC,CASSLDRLAGINEQFF
-,TRBD1,TRBV4-3,TRBJ1-6,TGCGCCAGCAGCCACCCGACAGGGATAAGATCACCCCTCCACTTT,CASSHPTGIRSPLHF
-,-,TRBV9,TRBJ1-3,TGTGCCAGCAGCGCCACAGTTATCTCTGGAAACACCATATATTTT,CASSATVISGNTIYF
-,TRBD1,TRBV7-3,TRBJ1-6,TGTGCCAGCAGCTTGACAGGGCCCCCAACCTATAATTCACCCCTCCACTTT,CASSLTGPPTYNSPLHF
-,-,TRBV9,TRBJ2-3,TGTGCCAGCAGCGTGGAGGGACAGTACACAGATACGCAGTATTTT,CASSVEGQYTDTQYF
-,TRBD2,TRBV4-3,TRBJ2-1,TGCGCCAGCAGCACGGGACTAGCGGGAGCCAATGAGCAGTTCTTC,CASSTGLAGANEQFF